A single T cell receptor (beta chain) is shown here with its context. This sample also contains other DNA sequences that code for the same CDR3. There was relapse after autologous stem cell transplantation in every patient, and there was variation in brentuximab vedotin exposure. The data were obtained in a study of PD-1 blockade in classical Hodgkin lymphoma. Assay: immunoSEQ multiplex PCR; the TCRdb copy retains only in-frame clones and omits some. The sample carries 12,000 to 15,000 clones, approximately 83% recorded once. The V and J ends lost 1 base and 4 bases, in that order; junction bases with no gene match: 0. This CDR3 contains 14 residues. Germline V CDR1 and CDR2: SNHLY, FYNNEI.

Material: peripheral blood mononuclear cells (PBMCs), obtained at baseline. The TCR sequence derives from a human donor with classical Hodgkin lymphoma. The chain uses TRBV2 and TRBJ2-1, with 8 positions matching TRBD2. CDR3 protein: CASSEGGGYNEQFF. CDR3 nucleotides: TGTGCCAGCAGTGAAGGCGGGGGGTACAATGAGCAGTTCTTC.